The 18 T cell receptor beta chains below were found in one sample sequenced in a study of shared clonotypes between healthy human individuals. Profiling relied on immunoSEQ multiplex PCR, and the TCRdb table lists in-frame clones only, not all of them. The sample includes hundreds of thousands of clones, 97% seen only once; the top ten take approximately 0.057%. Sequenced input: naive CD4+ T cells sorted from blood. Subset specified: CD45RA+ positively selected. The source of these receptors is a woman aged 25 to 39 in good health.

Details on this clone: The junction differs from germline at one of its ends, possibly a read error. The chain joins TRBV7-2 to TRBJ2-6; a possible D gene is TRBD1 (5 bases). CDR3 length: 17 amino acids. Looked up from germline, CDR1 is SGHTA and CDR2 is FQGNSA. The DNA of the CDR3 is TGTGCCAGCAGACCCATCACCCACCCCGTAGGGGACAACGTCCTGACTTTC. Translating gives CASRPITHPVGDNVLTF.

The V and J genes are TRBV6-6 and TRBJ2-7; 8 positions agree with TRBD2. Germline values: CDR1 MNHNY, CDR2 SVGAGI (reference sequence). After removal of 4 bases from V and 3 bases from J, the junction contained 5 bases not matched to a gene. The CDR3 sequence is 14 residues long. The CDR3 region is CASSSSGSFYEQYF. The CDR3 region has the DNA TGTGCCAGCAGTTCGAGCGGGAGTTTCTACGAGCAGTACTTC.

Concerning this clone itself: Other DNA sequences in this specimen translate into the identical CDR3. The CDR3 region has the DNA TGTGCCAGCTCACCACCTTCTACAGATACGCAGTATTTT. It codes for CASSPPSTDTQYF. The chain links TRBV18 to TRBJ2-3, with D hard to call. Germline V gene lookup returns CDR1 KGHSH and CDR2 LQKENI. The length of the CDR3 is 13 residues. The V end was cut by 0 bases, the J end by 3 bases, with 4 bases between.

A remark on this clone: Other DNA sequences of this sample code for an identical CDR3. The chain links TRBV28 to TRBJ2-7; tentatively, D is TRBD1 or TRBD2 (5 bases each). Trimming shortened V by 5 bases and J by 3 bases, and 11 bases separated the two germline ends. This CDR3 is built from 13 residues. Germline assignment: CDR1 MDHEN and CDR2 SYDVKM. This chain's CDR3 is CASSPGGLYEQYF. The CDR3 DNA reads TGTGCCAGCAGTCCTGGGGGTCTCTACGAGCAGTACTTC.

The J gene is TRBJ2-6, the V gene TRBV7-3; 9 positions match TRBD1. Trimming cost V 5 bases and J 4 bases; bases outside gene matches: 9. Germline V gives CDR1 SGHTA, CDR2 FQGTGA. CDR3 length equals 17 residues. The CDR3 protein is CASSATGGRLGANVLTF. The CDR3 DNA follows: TGTGCCAGCAGCGCGACAGGGGGTAGGTTAGGGGCCAACGTCCTGACTTTC.

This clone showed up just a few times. The CDR3 is CASSPSPGDTEAFF. The CDR3 bases are TGTGCCAGCAGCCCGTCGCCAGGGGACACTGAAGCTTTCTTT. The rearrangement uses TRBV7-2 and TRBJ1-1; possibly TRBD1 for D (6 bases). The CDR3 is 14 residues long. The V and J ends lost 5 bases and 3 bases respectively, with 13 bases between them. Germline CDR1 SGHTA, CDR2 FQGNSA. The full variable domain, in which reference TRBV7-2 and TRBJ1-1 provide the parts outside the CDR3, is GAGVSQSPSNKVTEKGKDVELRCDPISGHTALYWYRQSLGQGLEFLIYFQGNSAPDKSGLPSDRFSAERTGGSVSTLTIQRTQQEDSAVYLCASSPSPGDTEAFFGQGTRLTVV.

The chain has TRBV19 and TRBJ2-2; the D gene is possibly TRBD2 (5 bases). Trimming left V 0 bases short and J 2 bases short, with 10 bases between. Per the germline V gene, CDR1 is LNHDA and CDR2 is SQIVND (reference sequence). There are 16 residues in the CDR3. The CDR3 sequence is CASSIDGGFNTGELFF. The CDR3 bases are TGTGCCAGTAGTATAGATGGCGGGTTCAACACCGGGGAGCTGTTTTTT.

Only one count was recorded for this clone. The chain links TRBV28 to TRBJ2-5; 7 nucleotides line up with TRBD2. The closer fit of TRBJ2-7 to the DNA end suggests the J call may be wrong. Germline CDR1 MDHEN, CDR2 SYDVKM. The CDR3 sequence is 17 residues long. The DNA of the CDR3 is TGTGCCAGCAGTTCCCTGGCAGCGGGGCGATCCTCCTACGAGCAGTACTTC. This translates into CASSSLAAGRSSYEQYF.

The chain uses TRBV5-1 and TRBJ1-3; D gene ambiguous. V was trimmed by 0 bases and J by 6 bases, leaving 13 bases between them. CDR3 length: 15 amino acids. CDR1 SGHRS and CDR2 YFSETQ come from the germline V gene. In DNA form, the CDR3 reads TGCGCCAGCAGCTTGGATGGGGTATTGGAAAACACCATATATTTT. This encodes CASSLDGVLENTIYF.

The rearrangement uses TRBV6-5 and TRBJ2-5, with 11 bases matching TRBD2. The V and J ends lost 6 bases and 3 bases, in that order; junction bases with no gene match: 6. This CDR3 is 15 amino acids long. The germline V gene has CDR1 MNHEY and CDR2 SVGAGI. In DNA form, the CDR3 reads TGTGCCAGCAGACGCGGACTAGCGGGTGAAGAGACCCAGTACTTC. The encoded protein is CASRRGLAGEETQYF.

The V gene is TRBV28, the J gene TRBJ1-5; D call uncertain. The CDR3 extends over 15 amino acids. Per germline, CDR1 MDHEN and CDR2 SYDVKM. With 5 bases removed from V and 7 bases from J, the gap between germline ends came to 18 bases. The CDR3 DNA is TGTGCCAGCAGTGAGGAAACATCCGTATGGCAGCCCCAGCATTTT. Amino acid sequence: CASSEETSVWQPQHF.

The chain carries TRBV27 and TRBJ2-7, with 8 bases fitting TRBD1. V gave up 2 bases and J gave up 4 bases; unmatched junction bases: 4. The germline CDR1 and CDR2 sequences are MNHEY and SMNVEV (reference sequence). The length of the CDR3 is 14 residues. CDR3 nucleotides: TGTGCCAGCAGTTTACAGGGGGCGTATTACGAGCAGTACTTC. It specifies CASSLQGAYYEQYF.

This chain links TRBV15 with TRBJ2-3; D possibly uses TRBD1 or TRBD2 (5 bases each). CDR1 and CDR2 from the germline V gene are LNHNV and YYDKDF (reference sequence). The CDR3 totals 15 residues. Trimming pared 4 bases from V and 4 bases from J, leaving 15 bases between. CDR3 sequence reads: CATSKTGGFADTQYF. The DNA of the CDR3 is TGTGCCACCAGCAAAACTGGGGGTTTCGCAGATACGCAGTATTTT.

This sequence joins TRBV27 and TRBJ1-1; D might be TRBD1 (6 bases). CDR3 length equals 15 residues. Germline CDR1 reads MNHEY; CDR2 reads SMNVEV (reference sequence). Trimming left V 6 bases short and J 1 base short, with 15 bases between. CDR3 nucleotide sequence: TGTGCCAGCAGCCCTGGGAGGGGACAGAACACTGAAGCTTTCTTT. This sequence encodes CASSPGRGQNTEAFF.

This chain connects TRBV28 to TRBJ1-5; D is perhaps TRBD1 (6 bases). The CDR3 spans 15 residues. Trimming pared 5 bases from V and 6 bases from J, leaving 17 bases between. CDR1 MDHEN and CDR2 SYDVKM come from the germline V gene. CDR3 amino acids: CASSPPGTLSQPQHF. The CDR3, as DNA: TGTGCCAGCAGTCCACCCGGGACACTTAGTCAGCCCCAGCATTTT.

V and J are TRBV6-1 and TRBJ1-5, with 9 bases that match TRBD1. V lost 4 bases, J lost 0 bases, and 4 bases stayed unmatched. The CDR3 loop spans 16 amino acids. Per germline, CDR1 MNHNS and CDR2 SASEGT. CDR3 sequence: CASSGRQGGSNQPQHF. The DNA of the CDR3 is TGTGCCAGCAGTGGCCGACAGGGGGGTAGCAATCAGCCCCAGCATTTT.

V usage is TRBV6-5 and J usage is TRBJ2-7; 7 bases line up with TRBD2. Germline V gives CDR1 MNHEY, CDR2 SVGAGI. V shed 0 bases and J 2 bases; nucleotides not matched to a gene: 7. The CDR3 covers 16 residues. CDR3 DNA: TGTGCCAGCAGTTACTCGGGGCTAGCGGCCCCCTACGAGCAGTACTTC. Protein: CASSYSGLAAPYEQYF.

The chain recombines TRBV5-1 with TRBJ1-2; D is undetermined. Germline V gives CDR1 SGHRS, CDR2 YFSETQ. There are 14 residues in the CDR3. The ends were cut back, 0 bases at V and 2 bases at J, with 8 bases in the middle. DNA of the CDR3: TGCGCCAGCAGCTTGGAGCCCGCGAACTATGGCTACACCTTC. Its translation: CASSLEPANYGYTF.